A single sample is the source of the 25 T cell receptor beta chains below, sequenced in a study of blood T cell repertoires in COVID-19. Sequencing was performed with immunoSEQ multiplex PCR; in TCRdb, only in-frame clones are kept and a portion is missing. Of 280,000 or so clones in the sample, 89% were seen once. The sample consisted of peripheral blood. These receptors originate from an older woman with acute or convalescent COVID-19.

The V call is TRBV20-1, the J call TRBJ1-5, with TRBD1 identical over 8 bases. With 3 bases clipped from V and 5 bases from J, the junction kept 6 bases outside the gene matches. There are 14 residues in the CDR3. Germline CDR1 DFQATT, CDR2 SNEGSKA (reference sequence). CDR3 sequence (DNA): TGCAGTGCTAGTATCAGGGGGCTGCATCAGCCCCAGCATTTT. It yields the protein CSASIRGLHQPQHF.

V is TRBV24-1 and J is TRBJ2-5, with 7 bases lining up with TRBD2. Unmatched junction bases numbered 1, after V lost 5 bases and J lost 5 bases. Germline V lookup: CDR1 KGHDR, CDR2 SFDVKD. The CDR3 is 12 amino acids. The CDR3 DNA sequence: TGTGCCACCAGTGGTAGCGGGGAGACCCAGTACTTC. This encodes CATSGSGETQYF.

CDR3 sequence: CASSQGLEVAKNIQYF. The CDR3 nucleotides are TGCGCCAGCAGCCAAGGGCTAGAGGTCGCCAAAAACATTCAGTACTTC. The J gene is TRBJ2-4, the V gene TRBV4-3, with no clear D. V lost 1 base to trimming and J lost 1 base, with 11 bases between them. Germline V gives CDR1 LGHNA, CDR2 YSLEER. The CDR3 is 16 residues long.

The chain has TRBV27 and TRBJ1-5; D remains unclear. Trimming pared 4 bases from V and 6 bases from J, leaving 7 bases between. The CDR3 consists of 12 residues. The germline gives CDR1 MNHEY, CDR2 SMNVEV (reference sequence). This CDR3 reads CASSSNSQPQHF. In DNA, the CDR3 is TGTGCCAGCAGTTCCAATTCTCAGCCCCAGCATTTT.

The V and J genes are TRBV28 and TRBJ2-5; 16 nucleotides align to TRBD2. Germline CDR1 MDHEN, CDR2 SYDVKM. Trimming cost V 6 bases and J 5 bases; bases outside gene matches: 9. The CDR3 extends over 17 amino acids. CDR3 DNA sequence: TGTGCCAGCAGCGCAGGGACTAGCGGGGGGGCCGAGGAGACCCAGTACTTC. Its translation: CASSAGTSGGAEETQYF.

This chain connects TRBV4-1 to TRBJ2-1, with 8 bases identical to TRBD1. The CDR3 length is 15 residues. Germline loops: CDR1 MGHRA, CDR2 YSYEKL. The junction had 4 bases not matched to a gene; V was cut back by 6 bases and J by 0 bases. Here the CDR3 reads CASRGQASSYNEQFF. CDR3 nucleotides: TGCGCCAGCAGGGGACAGGCGAGCTCCTACAATGAGCAGTTCTTC.

The chain employs TRBV7-3 and TRBJ2-1; D call uncertain. Germline CDR1 is SGHTA and CDR2 is FQGTGA. The CDR3 runs 12 residues. V was shortened by 2 bases and J by 9 bases, with 8 bases between the two germline ends. CDR3 sequence reads: CASSLSTGEQFF. CDR3 nucleotide sequence: TGTGCCAGCAGCTTATCTACGGGTGAGCAGTTCTTC.

This clone was found a few times. The sample holds other DNA sequences that translate to the same CDR3. The CDR3 DNA follows: TGTGCCAGCAGCGTGGGTCCGGGAGGTGAAAAACTGTTTTTT. This sequence encodes CASSVGPGGEKLFF. This rearrangement joins TRBV9 to TRBJ1-4; D call uncertain. The V end was cut by 2 bases, the J end by 7 bases, with 12 bases between. CDR1 and CDR2 from the germline V gene are SGDLS and YYNGEE. There are 14 residues in the CDR3.

The rearrangement links TRBV5-6 to TRBJ1-1; D is ambiguous. The CDR3 is made up of 13 amino acids. Germline V gives CDR1 SGHDT, CDR2 YYEEEE. V was cut by 4 bases and J by 3 bases, with 10 bases left in between. The CDR3 protein is CASSPVGDTEAFF. DNA for the CDR3: TGTGCCAGCAGCCCGGTCGGGGACACTGAAGCTTTCTTT. The full variable domain, in which reference TRBV5-6 and TRBJ1-1 provide the parts outside the CDR3, is DAGVTQSPTHLIKTRGQQVTLRCSPKSGHDTVSWYQQALGQGPQFIFQYYEEEERQRGNFPDRFSGHQFPNYSSELNVNALLLGDSALYLCASSPVGDTEAFFGQGTRLTVV.

The V and J genes are TRBV2 and TRBJ1-1; a possible D gene is TRBD1 (6 bases). CDR3 size: 14 residues. V was shortened by 6 bases and J by 1 base, with 12 bases between the two germline ends. Germline lookup yields CDR1 SNHLY and CDR2 FYNNEI. The CDR3 region is CASSRGGGNTEAFF. CDR3 DNA: TGTGCCAGCAGCCGGGGAGGGGGGAACACTGAAGCTTTCTTT.

This clone was counted between two and nine times. This chain connects TRBV12-3 or TRBV12-4 to TRBJ2-7, with unresolved D. Trimming shortened V by 2 bases and J by 7 bases, and 9 bases separated the two germline ends. This CDR3 region has 12 residues. CDR3 sequence (DNA): TGTGCCAGCAGTTTATCTGTCGGGGAGCAGTACTTC. This gives the protein CASSLSVGEQYF.

This chain joins TRBV3-1 (or the pseudogene TRBV3-2) and TRBJ2-3; D gene uncertain. Germline V gene data show CDR1 as LGHDT and CDR2 as YNNKEL (reference sequence). Between the trimmed V and J ends, which lost 4 bases and 0 bases, there was a span of 8 bases. CDR3 length: 14 residues. The CDR3 DNA is TGTGCCAGCAGCCTTTCGACTAGCACAGATACGCAGTATTTT. Translated: CASSLSTSTDTQYF.

About this clone itself: Other DNA variants within this sample encode the same CDR3. The J gene is TRBJ1-3, the V gene TRBV5-1; D is unresolved. The V gene's germline CDR1 is SGHRS and CDR2 YFSETQ. The germline V and J ends were trimmed by 0 bases and 4 bases, with 11 bases remaining between them. This CDR3 spans 15 amino acids. CDR3 residues: CASSLVAGAGNTIYF. In DNA, the CDR3 is TGCGCCAGCAGCTTGGTTGCGGGCGCGGGAAACACCATATATTTT.

The genes are TRBV29-1 and TRBJ2-1; D unresolved. The CDR3 spans 12 residues. The germline CDR1 and CDR2 sequences are SQVTM and ANQGSEA. V lost 3 bases and J lost 6, with 9 bases in between. The CDR3 loop reads CSVDDSFNEQFF. The CDR3 DNA reads TGCAGCGTTGACGACTCTTTCAATGAGCAGTTCTTC.

This chain uses TRBV28 with TRBJ1-5, with D perhaps TRBD1 (6 bases). V was clipped by 6 bases and J by 2 bases, with 20 bases between them. The CDR3 has 17 amino acids. Germline-derived CDR1 and CDR2 are MDHEN and SYDVKM. CDR3 coding DNA: TGTGCCAGCAGCTTTGGTGGTAGGGGGTTCGGCAATCAGCCCCAGCATTTT. Its protein is CASSFGGRGFGNQPQHF.

The V and J genes are TRBV9 and TRBJ1-4, with TRBD1 matching over 10 bases. Trimming at V came to 4 bases and at J to 2 bases, leaving 14 bases not matched to a gene. CDR1 SGDLS and CDR2 YYNGEE come from the germline V gene. The CDR3 is 19 residues long. CDR3 sequence reads: CASSRRGQGIGNTNEKLFF. The CDR3 DNA sequence: TGTGCCAGCAGCCGGAGGGGACAGGGGATTGGAAATACTAATGAAAAACTGTTTTTT.

The chain uses TRBV5-1 and TRBJ2-5; 11 bases fit TRBD2. Germline CDR1 and CDR2: SGHRS and YFSETQ. The junction had 6 bases not matched to a gene; V was cut back by 0 bases and J by 5 bases. CDR3 length: 16 amino acids. The CDR3 region has the DNA TGCGCCAGCAGCTTGGTTAGCGGGGGGGCCGGGGAGACCCAGTACTTC. Translating gives CASSLVSGGAGETQYF.

This clone was seen only once. V and J are TRBV5-1 and TRBJ2-3; D call uncertain. This CDR3 region has 11 residues. CDR1 and CDR2 from the germline V gene are SGHRS and YFSETQ. Trimming stripped 4 bases from V and 4 bases from J, with 4 bases between. CDR3 DNA: TGCGCCAGCAGCCGGTCAGATACGCAGTATTTT. It specifies CASSRSDTQYF.

The gene calls are TRBV11-1 and TRBJ2-1; D unresolved. The CDR3 length is 15 residues. Germline CDR1 reads SGHAT; CDR2 reads FQDESV (reference sequence). The V gene lost 5 bases and the J gene lost 4 bases, with 15 bases spanning the gap. DNA of the CDR3: TGTGCCAGCAGCCCATCTCCCGGTTCTTACAATGAGCAGTTCTTC. Its translation is CASSPSPGSYNEQFF. Full variable domain (missing parts from reference TRBV11-1 and TRBJ2-1): EAEVAQSPRYKITEKSQAVAFWCDPISGHATLYWYRQILGQGPELLVQFQDESVVDDSQLPKDRFSAERLKGVDSTLKIQPAELGDSAMYLCASSPSPGSYNEQFFGPGTRLTVL.

The rearrangement joins TRBV7-8 to TRBJ1-5, with no clear D. The CDR3 length is 15 residues. Germline V gene data show CDR1 as SGHVS and CDR2 as FQNEAQ. The V gene lost 1 base and the J gene lost 4 bases, with 11 bases spanning the gap. CDR3 DNA sequence: TGTGCCAGCAGCTTAGAGGGAGTAGGTAATCAGCCCCAGCATTTT. Amino acids: CASSLEGVGNQPQHF.

V usage is TRBV18 and J usage is TRBJ2-2; maybe TRBD1 (6 bases). Germline assignment: CDR1 KGHSH and CDR2 LQKENI. The V end lost 2 bases, the J end lost 6 bases, and 16 bases lay between the germline ends. The CDR3 contains 16 residues. The CDR3 loop is CASSPEPGTMSGELFF. In DNA, the CDR3 is TGTGCCAGCTCACCAGAACCCGGGACAATGTCCGGGGAGCTGTTTTTT.

This chain joins TRBV29-1 and TRBJ1-2, with D possibly matching TRBD1 (5 bases). This CDR3 spans 12 amino acids. The V gene's germline CDR1 is SQVTM and CDR2 ANQGSEA. The V gene lost 3 bases and the J gene lost 7 bases, with 12 bases spanning the gap. DNA of the CDR3: TGCAGCGTTGACAGGACACTATCTGGCTACACCTTC. It translates to CSVDRTLSGYTF.

This chain uses TRBV6-5 with TRBJ1-5; D is possibly TRBD1 (6 bases). Trimming removed 5 bases from V and 6 bases from J, with 14 bases in between. Germline V gene data show CDR1 as MNHEY and CDR2 as SVGAGI. The CDR3 runs 14 residues. CDR3 nucleotides: TGTGCCAGCAGTCTGGACAGTACGACTCAGCCCCAGCATTTT. Residues: CASSLDSTTQPQHF.

The rearrangement uses TRBV4-3 and TRBJ1-2, with D unresolved. V was cut by 4 bases and J by 0 bases, with 6 bases left in between. Germline CDR1 reads LGHNA; CDR2 reads YSLEER. The CDR3 sequence is 13 residues long. DNA of the CDR3: TGCGCCAGCAGCCCACAACCTAACTATGGCTACACCTTC. It yields the protein CASSPQPNYGYTF.

V usage is TRBV5-4 and J usage is TRBJ2-3; TRBD2 matches 13 bases. This CDR3 is built from 17 residues. Germline lookup yields CDR1 SGHNT and CDR2 YYREEE (reference sequence). V dropped 0 bases and J dropped 3; count of bases not matched to a gene: 4. The CDR3: CASSLGGGLAGTDTQYF. Here the CDR3 DNA reads TGTGCCAGCAGCTTGGGGGGGGGACTAGCGGGAACAGATACGCAGTATTTT.